This T cell receptor (beta chain) was documented in a study of T cell responses to AZD1222 COVID-19 vaccine. The method was immunoSEQ multiplex PCR; TCRdb's version includes in-frame clones alone and lacks a portion of them. The table includes approximately 150,000 clones, 80% to 95% detected once. Findings of the study overall: Repertoire collection took place solely once the T cell response had peaked. Recipients of two AZD1222 doses showed rising Spike-specific TCR breadth and depth. Donors were mostly white British, more females; clonal diversity possibly underestimated.

Second doses at about 4 or about 12 weeks were pooled. The CDR3 length is 16 residues. CDR1 and CDR2 from the germline V gene are MGHRA and YSYEKL. V lost 1 base to trimming and J lost 5 bases, with 18 bases between them. On this clone: Antigen specificity is unknown.

The sequence was obtained from an adult who received the AZD1222 COVID-19 vaccine. The genes are TRBV4-1 and TRBJ2-7; no reliable D call. The sample here was peripheral blood, taken 28 days after the second AZD1222 dose. The CDR3 DNA reads as TGCGCCAGCAGCCAAGTTTGGTCTCTCGCCCCCAACGAGCAGTACTTC. This gives the protein CASSQVWSLAPNEQYF.